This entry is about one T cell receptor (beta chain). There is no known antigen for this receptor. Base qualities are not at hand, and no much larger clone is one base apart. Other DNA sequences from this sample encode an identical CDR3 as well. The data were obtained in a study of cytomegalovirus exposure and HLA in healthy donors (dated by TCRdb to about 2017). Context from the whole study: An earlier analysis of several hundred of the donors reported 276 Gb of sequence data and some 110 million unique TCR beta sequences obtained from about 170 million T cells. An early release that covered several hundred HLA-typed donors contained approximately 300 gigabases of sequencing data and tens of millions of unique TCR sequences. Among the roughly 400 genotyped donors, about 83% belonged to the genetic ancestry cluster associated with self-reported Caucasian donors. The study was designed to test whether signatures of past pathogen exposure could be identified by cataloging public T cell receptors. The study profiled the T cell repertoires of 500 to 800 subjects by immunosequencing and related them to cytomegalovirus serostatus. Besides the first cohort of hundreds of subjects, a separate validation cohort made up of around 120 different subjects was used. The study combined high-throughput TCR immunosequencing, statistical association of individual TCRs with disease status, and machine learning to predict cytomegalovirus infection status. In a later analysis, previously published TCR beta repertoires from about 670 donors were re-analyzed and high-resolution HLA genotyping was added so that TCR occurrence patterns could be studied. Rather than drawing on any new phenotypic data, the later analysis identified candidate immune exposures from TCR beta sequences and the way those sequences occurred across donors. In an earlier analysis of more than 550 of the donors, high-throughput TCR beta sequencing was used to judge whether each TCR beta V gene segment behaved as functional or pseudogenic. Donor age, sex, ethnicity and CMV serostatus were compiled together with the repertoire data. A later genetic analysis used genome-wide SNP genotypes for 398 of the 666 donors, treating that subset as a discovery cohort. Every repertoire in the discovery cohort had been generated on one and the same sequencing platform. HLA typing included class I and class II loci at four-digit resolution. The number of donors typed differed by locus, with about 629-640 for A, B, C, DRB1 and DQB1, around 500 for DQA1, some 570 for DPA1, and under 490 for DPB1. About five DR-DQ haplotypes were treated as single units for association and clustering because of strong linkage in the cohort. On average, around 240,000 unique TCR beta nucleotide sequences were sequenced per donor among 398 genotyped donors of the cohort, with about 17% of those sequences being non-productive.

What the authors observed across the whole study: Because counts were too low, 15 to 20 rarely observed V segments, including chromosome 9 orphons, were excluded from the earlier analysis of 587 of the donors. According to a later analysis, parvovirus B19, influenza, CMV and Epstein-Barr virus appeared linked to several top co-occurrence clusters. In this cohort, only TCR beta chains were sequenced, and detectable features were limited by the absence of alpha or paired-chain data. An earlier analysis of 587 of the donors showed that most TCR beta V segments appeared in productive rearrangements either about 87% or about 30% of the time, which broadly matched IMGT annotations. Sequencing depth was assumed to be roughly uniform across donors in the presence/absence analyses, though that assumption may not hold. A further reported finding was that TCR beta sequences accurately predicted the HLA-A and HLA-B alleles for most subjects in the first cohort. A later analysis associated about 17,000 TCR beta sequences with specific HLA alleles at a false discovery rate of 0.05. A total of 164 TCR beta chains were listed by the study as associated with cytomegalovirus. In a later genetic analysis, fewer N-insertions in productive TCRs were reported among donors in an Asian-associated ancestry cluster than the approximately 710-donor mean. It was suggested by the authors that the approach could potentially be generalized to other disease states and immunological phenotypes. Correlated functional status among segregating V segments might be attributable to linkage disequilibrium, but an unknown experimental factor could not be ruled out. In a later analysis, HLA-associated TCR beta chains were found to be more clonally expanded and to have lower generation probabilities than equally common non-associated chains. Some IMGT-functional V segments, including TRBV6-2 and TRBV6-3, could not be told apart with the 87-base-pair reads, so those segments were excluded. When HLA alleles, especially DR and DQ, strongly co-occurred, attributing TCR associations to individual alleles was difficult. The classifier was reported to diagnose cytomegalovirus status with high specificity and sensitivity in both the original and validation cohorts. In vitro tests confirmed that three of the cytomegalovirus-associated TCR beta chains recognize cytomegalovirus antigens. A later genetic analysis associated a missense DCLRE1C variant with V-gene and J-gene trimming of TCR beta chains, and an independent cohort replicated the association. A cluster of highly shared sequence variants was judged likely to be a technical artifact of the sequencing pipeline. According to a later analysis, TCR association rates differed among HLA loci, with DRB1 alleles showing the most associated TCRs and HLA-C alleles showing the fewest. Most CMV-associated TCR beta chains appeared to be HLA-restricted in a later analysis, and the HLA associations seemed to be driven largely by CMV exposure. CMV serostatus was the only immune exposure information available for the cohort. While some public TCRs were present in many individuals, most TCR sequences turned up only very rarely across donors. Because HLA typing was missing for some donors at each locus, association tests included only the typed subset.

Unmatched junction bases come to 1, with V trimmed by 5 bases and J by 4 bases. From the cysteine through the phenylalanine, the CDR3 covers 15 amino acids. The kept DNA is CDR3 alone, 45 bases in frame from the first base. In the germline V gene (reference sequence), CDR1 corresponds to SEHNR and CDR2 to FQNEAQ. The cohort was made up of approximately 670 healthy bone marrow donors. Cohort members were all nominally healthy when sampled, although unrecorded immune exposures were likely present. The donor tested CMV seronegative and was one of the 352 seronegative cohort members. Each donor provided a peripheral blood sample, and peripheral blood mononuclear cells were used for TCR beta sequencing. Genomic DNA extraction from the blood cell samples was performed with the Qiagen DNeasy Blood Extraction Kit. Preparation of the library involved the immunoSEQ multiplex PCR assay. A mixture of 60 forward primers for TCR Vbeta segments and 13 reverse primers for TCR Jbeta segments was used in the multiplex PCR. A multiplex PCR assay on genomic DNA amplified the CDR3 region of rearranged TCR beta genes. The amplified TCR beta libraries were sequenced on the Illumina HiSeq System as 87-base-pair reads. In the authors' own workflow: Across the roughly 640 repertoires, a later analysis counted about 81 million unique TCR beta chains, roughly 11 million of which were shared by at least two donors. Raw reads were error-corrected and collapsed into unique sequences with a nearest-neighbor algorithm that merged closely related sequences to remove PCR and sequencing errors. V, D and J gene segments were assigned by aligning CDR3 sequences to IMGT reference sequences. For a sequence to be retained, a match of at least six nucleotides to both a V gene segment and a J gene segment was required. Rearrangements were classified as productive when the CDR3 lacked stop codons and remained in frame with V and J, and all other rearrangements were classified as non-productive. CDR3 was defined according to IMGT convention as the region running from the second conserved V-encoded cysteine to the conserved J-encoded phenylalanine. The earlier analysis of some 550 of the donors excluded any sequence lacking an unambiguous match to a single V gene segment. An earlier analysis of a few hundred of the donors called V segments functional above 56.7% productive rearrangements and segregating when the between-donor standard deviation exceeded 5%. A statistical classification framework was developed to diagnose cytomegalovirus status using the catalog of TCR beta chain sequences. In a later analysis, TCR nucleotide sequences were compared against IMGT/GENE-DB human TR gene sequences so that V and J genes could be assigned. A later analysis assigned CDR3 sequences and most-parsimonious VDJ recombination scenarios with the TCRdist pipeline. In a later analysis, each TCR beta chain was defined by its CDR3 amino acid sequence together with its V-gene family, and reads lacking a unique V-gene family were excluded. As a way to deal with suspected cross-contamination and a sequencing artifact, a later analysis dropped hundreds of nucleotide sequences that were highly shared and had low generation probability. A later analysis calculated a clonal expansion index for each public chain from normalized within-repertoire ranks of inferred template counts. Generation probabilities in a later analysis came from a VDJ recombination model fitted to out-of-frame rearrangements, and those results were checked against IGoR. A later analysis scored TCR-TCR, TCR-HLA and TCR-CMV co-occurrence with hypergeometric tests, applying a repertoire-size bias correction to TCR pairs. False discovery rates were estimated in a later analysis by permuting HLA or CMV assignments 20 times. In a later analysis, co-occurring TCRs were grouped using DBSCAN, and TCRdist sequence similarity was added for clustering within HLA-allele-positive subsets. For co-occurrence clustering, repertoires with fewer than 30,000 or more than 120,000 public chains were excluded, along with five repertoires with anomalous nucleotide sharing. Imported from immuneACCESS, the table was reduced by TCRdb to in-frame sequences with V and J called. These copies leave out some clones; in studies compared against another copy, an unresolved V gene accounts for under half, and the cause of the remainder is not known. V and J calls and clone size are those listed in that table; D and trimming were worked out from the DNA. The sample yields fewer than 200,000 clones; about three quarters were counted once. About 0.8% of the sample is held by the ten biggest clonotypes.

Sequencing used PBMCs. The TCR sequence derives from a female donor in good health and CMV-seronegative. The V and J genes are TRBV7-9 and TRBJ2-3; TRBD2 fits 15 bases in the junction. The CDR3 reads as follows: CASSRTSGGADTQYF. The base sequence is TGTGCCAGCAGCCGGACTAGCGGGGGGGCAGATACGCAGTATTTT.